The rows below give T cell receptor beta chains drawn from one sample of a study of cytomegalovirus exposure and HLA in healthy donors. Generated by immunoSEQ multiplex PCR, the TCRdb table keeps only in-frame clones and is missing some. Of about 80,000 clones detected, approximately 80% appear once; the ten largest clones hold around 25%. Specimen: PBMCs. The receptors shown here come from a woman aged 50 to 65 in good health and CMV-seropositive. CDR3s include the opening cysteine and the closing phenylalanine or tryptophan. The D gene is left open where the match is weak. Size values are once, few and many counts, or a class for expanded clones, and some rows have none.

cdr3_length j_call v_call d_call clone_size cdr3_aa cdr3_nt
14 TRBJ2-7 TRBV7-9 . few CASSLAGRQGEQYF TGTGCCAGCAGCTTAGCTGGTCGCCAGGGCGAGCAGTACTTC
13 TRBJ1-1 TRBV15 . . CATSTQGGTEAFF TGTGCCACCAGCACCCAGGGAGGCACTGAAGCTTTCTTT
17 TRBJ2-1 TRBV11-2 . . CASSSRGSEGLYNEQFF TGTGCCAGCAGCTCACGGGGTAGCGAGGGCCTCTACAATGAGCAGTTCTTC
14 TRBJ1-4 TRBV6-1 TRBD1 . CASSRDRGNEKLFF TGTGCCAGCAGCCGGGACAGGGGGAATGAAAAACTGTTTTTT
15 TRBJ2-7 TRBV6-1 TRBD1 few CASMTGQGELYEQYF TGTGCCAGTATGACGGGACAGGGTGAACTCTACGAGCAGTACTTC
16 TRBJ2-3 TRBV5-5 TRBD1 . CASSLGAGGPTDTQYF TGTGCCAGCAGCTTGGGAGCAGGGGGCCCGACAGATACGCAGTATTTT
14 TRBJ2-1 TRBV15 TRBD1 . CATKSGTEYNEQFF TGTGCCACTAAATCCGGGACAGAATACAATGAGCAGTTCTTC
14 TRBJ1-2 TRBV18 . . CASSQEQGRDGYTF TGTGCCAGCTCACAGGAACAGGGCCGAGATGGCTACACCTTC
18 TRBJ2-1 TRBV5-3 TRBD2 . CARSSPAGGRCSYNEQFF TGTGCCAGAAGCTCCCCAGCGGGAGGTCGGTGCTCCTACAATGAGCAGTTCTTC
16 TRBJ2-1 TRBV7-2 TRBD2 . CASSQGTSGRWNEQFF TGTGCCAGCAGCCAGGGGACTAGCGGGAGGTGGAATGAGCAGTTCTTC